This entry concerns a single TCR beta chain. Its antigen is unidentified. The authors made TCR beta cDNA libraries by 5'RACE template switching. This switching added a universal primer site and UMIs. TCRdb re-called the 5' RACE reads; every CDR3 protein appears as one record, without DNA. Reported are roughly 420,000 distinct CDR3 sequences; the ten largest clones contain 7.3%. This sample was included in a study of T cells expressing NK-cell markers. Study-level background: CD3+CD56+NKG2C+, CD3+CD56+NKG2C- and CD3+CD56-NKG2C+ T cells, once sorted, supplied the TCR beta repertoires.

General study findings and limits: The leading position in the CD3+CD56-NKG2C+ fraction of a handful of donors also went to these clonotypes.

This sequence originates from a woman between 18 and 69 years old in good health. Sequencing used blood T cells: a sorted CD56 or NKG2C T cell subset, CD4+ or CD8+ T cells, or bulk PBMC T cells (not recorded which).

This CDR3 reads CASSQAGFSGNTIYF. This chain links TRBV3-1 with TRBJ1-3; the TCRdb D gene call, TRBD1, has no DNA to confirm it. The CDR3 has 15 amino acids. Germline V lookup: CDR1 LGHDT, CDR2 YNNKEL (reference sequence).